One and the same sample provided the 27 T cell receptor beta chains below, sequenced in a study of shared clonotypes between healthy human individuals. Sequencing was performed with immunoSEQ multiplex PCR; in TCRdb, only in-frame clones are kept and a portion is missing. The sample has 300,000 to 400,000 clones; over 75% are singletons. Sequencing was performed on memory CD8+ T cells sorted from blood. Documented subset: CD45RO+ cells pooled with CCR7-negative TemRA cells. Receptor source: a man in his late teens or twenties in good health.

V and J are TRBV5-1 and TRBJ2-1; D not certain. The CDR3 is made up of 13 amino acids. Trimming took 2 bases from V and 5 from J, leaving 8 bases between them. CDR1 is SGHRS, CDR2 YFSETQ, per germline. This chain's CDR3 is CASSFLLDNEQFF. The CDR3 bases are TGCGCCAGCAGCTTCCTTTTGGACAATGAGCAGTTCTTC.

The chain employs TRBV4-3 and TRBJ1-1; a weak D match, TRBD1 (5 bases). In germline, CDR1 is LGHNA, CDR2 YSLEER. This CDR3 spans 16 amino acids. The ends were cut back, 1 base at V and 6 bases at J, with 18 bases in the middle. CDR3 region: CASSQVLQWDPPEAFF. The CDR3 DNA is TGCGCCAGCAGCCAAGTTCTCCAGTGGGACCCCCCTGAAGCTTTCTTT.

The chain combines TRBV5-4 with TRBJ2-5; no clear D. CDR3 size: 15 residues. Trimming shortened V by 2 bases and J by 4 bases, and 15 bases separated the two germline ends. CDR1 SGHNT and CDR2 YYREEE come from the germline V gene (reference sequence). CDR3 coding DNA: TGTGCCAGCAGCTTTGACCCAGAAACCCCAGAGACCCAGTACTTC. As protein: CASSFDPETPETQYF. The entire variable domain, with the rest obtained from reference TRBV5-4 and TRBJ2-5, is as follows: ETGVTQSPTHLIKTRGQQVTLRCSSQSGHNTVSWYQQALGQGPQFIFQYYREEENGRGNFPPRFSGLQFPNYSSELNVNALELDDSALYLCASSFDPETPETQYFGPGTRLLVL.

The chain combines TRBV9 with TRBJ2-1, with TRBD2 as a possible D gene (6 bases). Trimming took off 5 bases at V and 8 bases at J, with 14 bases between the two ends. CDR1 SGDLS and CDR2 YYNGEE come from the germline V gene. This CDR3 comprises 13 residues. The CDR3 reads CASSDGSGDEQFF. CDR3 nucleotide sequence: TGTGCCAGCAGTGACGGGAGTGGTGATGAGCAGTTCTTC.

The V and J genes are TRBV9 and TRBJ2-1, with 11 bases that match TRBD2. The length of the CDR3 is 16 residues. The junction had 1 base not matched to a gene; V was cut back by 0 bases and J by 2 bases. The germline V gene encodes CDR1 SGDLS and CDR2 YYNGEE. Here the CDR3 DNA reads TGTGCCAGCAGCGTAGAGGGACTAGCGGCCTACAATGAGCAGTTCTTC. It yields the protein CASSVEGLAAYNEQFF.

The V gene is TRBV11-2, the J gene TRBJ2-7; D is perhaps TRBD1 or TRBD2 (6 bases each). The CDR3 length is 14 residues. Trimming pared 7 bases from V and 2 bases from J, leaving 15 bases between. CDR1 and CDR2 (germline): SGHAT, FQNNGV. This chain's CDR3 is CASTRGGLPYEQYF. The CDR3 DNA follows: TGTGCCAGCACACGTGGGGGGCTCCCCTACGAGCAGTACTTC.

This rearrangement joins TRBV5-4 to TRBJ2-2; the D gene is possibly TRBD2 (5 bases). The CDR3 length is 12 residues. Germline CDR1 and CDR2: SGHNT and YYREEE (reference sequence). Trimming took 6 bases from V and 5 from J, leaving 8 bases between them. CDR3 sequence: CASTSGTGELFF. In nucleotides, the CDR3 is TGTGCCAGCACCTCGGGGACCGGGGAGCTGTTTTTT.

The genes are TRBV2 and TRBJ2-3, with D unclear. The CDR3 is 10 residues long. Trimming cost V 5 bases and J 7 bases, with 4 bases left between them. Germline V gives CDR1 SNHLY, CDR2 FYNNEI. The CDR3 region is CASSPYTQYF. CDR3 nucleotide sequence: TGTGCCAGCAGTCCGTATACGCAGTATTTT.

This rearrangement joins TRBV4-3 to TRBJ2-5; D not resolved. The CDR3 sequence is 15 residues long. The V and J ends lost 0 bases and 0 bases respectively, with 8 bases between them. Germline V CDR1 and CDR2: LGHNA, YSLEER. The CDR3 reads CASSQEGWYQETQYF. The CDR3 coding sequence is TGCGCCAGCAGCCAAGAGGGGTGGTACCAAGAGACCCAGTACTTC.

This clone was recorded only once. This chain connects TRBV7-6 to TRBJ2-3, with TRBD2 as a possible D gene (5 bases). V gave up 4 bases and J gave up 0 bases, with 11 bases separating them. The CDR3 is 15 amino acids. Germline V CDR1 and CDR2: SGHVS, FNYEAQ. CDR3: CASSSDFSSTDTQYF. CDR3 in DNA: TGTGCCAGCAGCTCGGACTTCTCAAGCACAGATACGCAGTATTTT.

The chain combines TRBV21-1 with TRBJ2-2; no DNA check was done on the table's D call, TRBD2. TRBV21-1 is a pseudogene segment. The CDR3 runs to 15 residues. The DNA for the CDR3 is TGTGCCAGCTCCGCGAGGACTACTAAAACCGGGGAGCTGTTTTTT. Amino acids: CASSARTTKTGELFF.

In its sample, this clone was seen many times. V is TRBV18 and J is TRBJ2-2; D is undetermined. The V end lost 3 bases, the J end lost 4 bases, and 12 bases lay between the germline ends. This CDR3 comprises 15 residues. From germline, CDR1 is KGHSH and CDR2 LQKENI. CDR3 in amino acids: CASSPEDDGTGELFF. Here the CDR3 DNA reads TGTGCCAGCTCACCCGAGGACGATGGCACCGGGGAGCTGTTTTTT.

V and J are TRBV4-1 and TRBJ2-7, with 9 bases identical to TRBD2. Germline V lookup: CDR1 MGHRA, CDR2 YSYEKL. V shed 1 base, J shed 7 bases, and the junction held 8 bases outside the gene matches. This CDR3 is 15 amino acids long. Here the CDR3 reads CASSQVYGLAREQYF. Here the CDR3 DNA reads TGCGCCAGCAGCCAAGTATATGGACTAGCGAGGGAGCAGTACTTC.

This clone was detected only once. V usage is TRBV7-9 and J usage is TRBJ2-1, with TRBD2 identical over 13 bases. This CDR3 has 16 amino acids. In germline, CDR1 is SEHNR, CDR2 FQNEAQ (reference sequence). Trimming took 4 bases from V and 7 from J; bases not matched to a gene: 7. CDR3 DNA: TGTGCCAGCAGCTCCGAAACTAGCGGGAGGGAGAATGAGCAGTTCTTC. This gives the protein CASSSETSGRENEQFF.

The chain is built from TRBV10-3 and TRBJ2-7; 7 bases agree with TRBD1. This CDR3 has 13 amino acids. V was clipped by 3 bases and J by 4 bases; unmatched bases: 3. CDR1 and CDR2 (germline): ENHRY, SYGVKD. The CDR3 DNA sequence: TGTGCCATCAGTGAAGGACAGGAATACGAGCAGTACTTC. This sequence encodes CAISEGQEYEQYF.

CDR3 in amino acids: CASLGTSWSTDTQYF. In DNA form, the CDR3 reads TGTGCCAGCCTAGGCACTAGCTGGAGCACAGATACGCAGTATTTT. This chain joins TRBV2 and TRBJ2-3, with TRBD2 as a possible D gene (6 bases). CDR1 and CDR2 (germline): SNHLY, FYNNEI. The V and J ends lost 8 bases and 0 bases respectively, with 15 bases between them. CDR3 length equals 15 residues.

CDR3 protein: CASSLGTNYGYTF. DNA for the CDR3: TGCGCCAGCAGCCTGGGGACGAACTATGGCTACACCTTC. V gene TRBV4-1 combines with J gene TRBJ1-2; possible D gene TRBD1, 5 bases. The germline CDR1 and CDR2 sequences are MGHRA and YSYEKL. The CDR3 sequence is 13 residues long. V was clipped by 4 bases and J by 2 bases, with 8 bases between them.

J is TRBJ2-7 and V is TRBV7-2; the match to TRBD2 covers 7 bases. With V trimmed by 3 bases and J by 4 bases, 3 bases remained unmatched. Germline-derived CDR1 and CDR2 are SGHTA and FQGNSA. This CDR3 is built from 13 residues. CDR3 residues: CASSFGGSYEQYF. In nucleotides, the CDR3 is TGTGCCAGCAGCTTCGGGGGGAGTTACGAGCAGTACTTC. Looking up the rest from reference TRBV7-2 and TRBJ2-7 gives the full variable domain: GAGVSQSPSNKVTEKGKDVELRCDPISGHTALYWYRQSLGQGLEFLIYFQGNSAPDKSGLPSDRFSAERTGGSVSTLTIQRTQQEDSAVYLCASSFGGSYEQYFGPGTRLTVT.

This clone occurred many times. Additional DNA sequences in this sample encode the identical CDR3. This chain connects TRBV7-6 to TRBJ1-1; the D gene is possibly TRBD1 (5 bases). Trimming pared 1 base from V and 7 bases from J, leaving 10 bases between. The CDR3 totals 13 residues. Germline V CDR1 and CDR2: SGHVS, FNYEAQ. CDR3: CASSLGGGGEAFF. The CDR3 nucleotides are TGTGCCAGCAGCTTAGGTGGGGGTGGTGAAGCTTTCTTT.

The V call is TRBV6-1, the J call TRBJ2-5; 8 bases map to TRBD1. Germline CDR1 reads MNHNS; CDR2 reads SASEGT. The CDR3 is made up of 15 amino acids. V was pared by 9 bases and J by 11 bases, with 20 bases of the junction left unmatched. The CDR3 DNA reads TGTGCCAGACACCATTGGGGGACAGGAATAGGAGAGCAGTACTTC. It specifies CARHHWGTGIGEQYF.

The rearrangement uses TRBV7-9 and TRBJ2-3; D tentatively fits TRBD1 or TRBD2 (5 bases each). Per germline, CDR1 SEHNR and CDR2 FQNEAQ (reference sequence). CDR3 length equals 15 residues. Trimming removed 4 bases at V and 0 bases at J, with 11 bases between. The CDR3 nucleotides read TGTGCCAGCAGCTCAGCCGGGGCCAGCACAGATACGCAGTATTTT. Its translation: CASSSAGASTDTQYF.

The chain has TRBV5-6 and TRBJ2-7; TRBD1 agrees at 9 bases. The CDR3 loop spans 15 amino acids. Germline V gene sequence: CDR1 SGHDT, CDR2 YYEEEE. The ends lost 2 bases at V and 6 bases at J; junction bases unmatched: 9. CDR3 DNA sequence: TGTGCCAGCAGCTTACGGGACAGGGCCTCGATCGAGCAGTACTTC. It codes for CASSLRDRASIEQYF.

The J gene is TRBJ2-2, the V gene TRBV14; D is undetermined. The V and J ends lost 1 base and 4 bases respectively, with 10 bases between them. Germline V lookup: CDR1 SGHDN, CDR2 FVKESK. The CDR3 spans 15 residues. The CDR3 protein is CASSQGTYITGELFF. Written as DNA, the CDR3 is TGTGCCAGCAGCCAAGGCACTTATATCACCGGGGAGCTGTTTTTT.

The CDR3 spells CASRIGTSGTYEQYF. The CDR3 DNA reads as TGTGCCAGCAGAATAGGGACTAGCGGCACCTACGAGCAGTACTTC. This chain links TRBV27 with TRBJ2-7; 11 bases agree with TRBD2. The germline CDR1 and CDR2 sequences are MNHEY and SMNVEV (reference sequence). The J segment lost 2 bases and the V segment lost 6 bases, leaving 6 bases of the junction unmatched. This CDR3 spans 15 amino acids.

The chain joins TRBV13 to TRBJ2-7; D call uncertain. Germline CDR1 PRHDT, CDR2 FYEKMQ (reference sequence). Trimming pared 2 bases from V and 2 bases from J, leaving 10 bases between. CDR3 size: 14 residues. CDR3 DNA: TGTGCCAGCAGCTTAAGTGGCTGGCCCTACGAGCAGTACTTC. Amino acid sequence: CASSLSGWPYEQYF.

The gene calls are TRBV7-9 and TRBJ2-1, with 7 bases fitting TRBD1. Germline-derived CDR1 and CDR2 are SEHNR and FQNEAQ (reference sequence). The CDR3 is 15 amino acids. J gave up 3 bases and V 5 bases, and 7 bases lay outside the gene matches. The CDR3: CASSGPGQLYNEQFF. The DNA of the CDR3 is TGTGCCAGCAGCGGCCCGGGACAGCTCTACAATGAGCAGTTCTTC. The full variable domain, its missing parts supplied by reference TRBV7-9 and TRBJ2-1, is DTGVSQNPRHKITKRGQNVTFRCDPISEHNRLYWYRQTLGQGPEFLTYFQNEAQLEKSRLLSDRFSAERPKGSFSTLEIQRTEQGDSAMYLCASSGPGQLYNEQFFGPGTRLTVL.

This rearrangement joins TRBV28 to TRBJ2-7, with TRBD1 matching 7 bases. The V and J ends lost 3 bases and 6 bases, in that order; junction bases with no gene match: 2. The CDR3 length is 12 residues. CDR1 MDHEN and CDR2 SYDVKM come from the germline V gene. DNA of the CDR3: TGTGCCAGCAGTTTCGACAGGGTCGAGCAGTACTTC. It yields the protein CASSFDRVEQYF.